This TCR beta chain appears in the sequencing data of a study of cytomegalovirus exposure and HLA in healthy donors. Participants comprised healthy donors of bone marrow. With 60 Vbeta and 13 Jbeta primers, the PCR was carried out. Clones were sequenced by immunoSEQ multiplex PCR, and TCRdb holds only the in-frame ones, with some missing. Found here are about 130,000 clones, around 80% of them singletons; the top ten hold around 1.5%. Study-wide results and caveats: Later on, a genetic analysis was performed. It linked a missense variant in DCLRE1C with V- and J-gene trimming of TCR beta.

This clone was recorded at least ten times. Antigen: not known. The germline CDR1 and CDR2 sequences are SGHNT and YENEEA. CDR3 size: 15 residues. Trimming stripped 5 bases from V and 7 bases from J, with 18 bases between. This sequence originates from a woman aged 18-35 years in good health and CMV-seronegative. The sample comprised PBMCs. The chain is built from TRBV11-3 and TRBJ2-1, with D perhaps TRBD2 (6 bases). In DNA form, the CDR3 reads TGTGCCAGCAGCCCCGGCGGGGCCCTTCCTAATGAGCAGTTCTTC. Protein product: CASSPGGALPNEQFF.